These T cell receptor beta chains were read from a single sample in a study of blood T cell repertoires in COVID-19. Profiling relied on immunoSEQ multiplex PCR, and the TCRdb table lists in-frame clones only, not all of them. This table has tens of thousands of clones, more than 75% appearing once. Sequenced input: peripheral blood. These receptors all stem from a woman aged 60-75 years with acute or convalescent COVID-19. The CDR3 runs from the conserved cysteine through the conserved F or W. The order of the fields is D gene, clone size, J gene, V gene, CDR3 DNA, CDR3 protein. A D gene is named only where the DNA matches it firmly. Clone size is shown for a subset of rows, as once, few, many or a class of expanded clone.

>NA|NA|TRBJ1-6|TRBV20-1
TGCAGTGCTAGTCCCCAGACGGGAAATTCACCCCTCCACTTT
CSASPQTGNSPLHF
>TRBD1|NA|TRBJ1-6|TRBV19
TGTGCCAGTAGTACGCCGACAGGGGCTCTAAATTCACCCCTCCACTTT
CASSTPTGALNSPLHF
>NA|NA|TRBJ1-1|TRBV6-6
TGTGCCAGCAGTTACCCTCGGTTTGGGGGCAACACTGAAGCTTTCTTT
CASSYPRFGGNTEAFF
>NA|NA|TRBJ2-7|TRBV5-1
TGCGCCAGCAGCTTGGCCGGGGGAAGCTCCTACGAGCAGTACTTC
CASSLAGGSSYEQYF
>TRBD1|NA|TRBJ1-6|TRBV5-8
TGTGCCAGCAGCCCCATGAGGGGGCCCAATTCACCCCTCCACTTT
CASSPMRGPNSPLHF
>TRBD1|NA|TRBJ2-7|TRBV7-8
TGTGCCAGCAGCTTAGCGAGAGGGGGCTCGTACGAGCAGTACTTC
CASSLARGGSYEQYF
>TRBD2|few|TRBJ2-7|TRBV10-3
TGTGCCATCAGTGAGAAAATAGCGGGGGGCCGCTACGAGCAGTACTTC
CAISEKIAGGRYEQYF
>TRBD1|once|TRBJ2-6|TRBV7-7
TGTGCCGCTGGGACAGCTGGGGCCAACGTCCTGACTTTC
CAAGTAGANVLTF
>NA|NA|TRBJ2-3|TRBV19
TGTGCCAGCGCAACCGGGACGGAGGGGGATACGCAGTATTTT
CASATGTEGDTQYF
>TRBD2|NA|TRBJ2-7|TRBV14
TGTGCCAGCAGCCTCCGGACTAGCTATTACTACGAGCAGTACTTC
CASSLRTSYYYEQYF
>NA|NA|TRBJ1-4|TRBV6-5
TGTGCCAGCAGGCCTACGCGGGGAACTAATGAAAAACTGTTTTTT
CASRPTRGTNEKLFF
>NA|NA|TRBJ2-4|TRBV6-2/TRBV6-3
TGTGCCAGCAGTTACAGGGGCCCCTTAGCCAAAAACATTCAGTACTTC
CASSYRGPLAKNIQYF
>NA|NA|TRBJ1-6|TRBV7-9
TGTGCCAGCAGCTCGGACAGCGGATCTTCACCCCTCCACTTT
CASSSDSGSSPLHF
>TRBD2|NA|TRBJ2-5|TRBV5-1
TGCGCCAGCAGTATACTAGCGGGGAGAGAGACCCAGTACTTC
CASSILAGRETQYF
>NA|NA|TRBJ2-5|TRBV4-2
TGTGCCAGCAGCCAAGACGGCAGAGGAGAGACCCAGTACTTC
CASSQDGRGETQYF
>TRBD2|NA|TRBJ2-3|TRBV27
TGTGCCAGCAGTTTATTAGCGGGGGTGGGTGGAGATACGCAGTATTTT
CASSLLAGVGGDTQYF
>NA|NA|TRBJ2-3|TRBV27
TGTGCAGCAAGGACTAGCACAGATACGCAGTATTTT
CAARTSTDTQYF
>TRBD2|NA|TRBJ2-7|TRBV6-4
TGTGCCAGCAGCCCCTTGGGACTAGCGGGGCAGGGCGAGCAGTACTTC
CASSPLGLAGQGEQYF
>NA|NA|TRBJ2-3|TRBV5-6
TGTGCCAGCAGGGCGGGCACGAATACGCAGTATTTT
CASRAGTNTQYF
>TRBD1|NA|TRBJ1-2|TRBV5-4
TGTGCCAGCAGCCTGGCCGGGGCAGGGGGTAACTATGGCTACACCTTC
CASSLAGAGGNYGYTF
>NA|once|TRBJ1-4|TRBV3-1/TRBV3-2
TGTGCCAGCAGCCTGGGGCTGGCTAATGAAAAACTGTTTTTT
CASSLGLANEKLFF
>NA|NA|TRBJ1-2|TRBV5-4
TGTGCCAGCAGCTTGGCCGAGGCGGGGCTCTATGGCTACACCTTC
CASSLAEAGLYGYTF
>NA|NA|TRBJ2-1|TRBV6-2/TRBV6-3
TGTGCCAGCAGTCGACTAGTTGGGTCCCTCAATGAGCAGTTCTTC
CASSRLVGSLNEQFF
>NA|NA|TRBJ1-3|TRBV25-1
TGTGCCAGCAGTGAGGACTATCCCTCTGGAAACACCATATATTTT
CASSEDYPSGNTIYF
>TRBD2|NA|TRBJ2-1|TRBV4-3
TGCGCCAGCAGCCAAATACTAGCGGAGCCCTACAATGAGCAGTTCTTC
CASSQILAEPYNEQFF
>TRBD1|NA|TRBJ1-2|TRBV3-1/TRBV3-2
TGTGCCAGCAGCCAGAGGACAGGGGATGGCTACACCTTC
CASSQRTGDGYTF
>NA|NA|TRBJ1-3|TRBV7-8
TGTGCCAGCAGCTTAGGCCGAGTAGCCTCTGGAAACACCATATATTTT
CASSLGRVASGNTIYF